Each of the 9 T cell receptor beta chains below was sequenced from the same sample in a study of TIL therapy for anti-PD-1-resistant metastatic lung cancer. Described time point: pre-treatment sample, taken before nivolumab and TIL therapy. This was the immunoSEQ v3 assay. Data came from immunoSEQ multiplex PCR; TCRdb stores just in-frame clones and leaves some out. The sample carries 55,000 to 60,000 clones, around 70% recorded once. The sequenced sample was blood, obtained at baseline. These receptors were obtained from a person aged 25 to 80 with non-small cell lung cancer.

The CDR3 DNA sequence: TGTGCCAGCAGTTACTCGTGGGGAGATACGCAGTATTTT. It specifies CASSYSWGDTQYF. This chain links TRBV6-5 with TRBJ2-3; D gene ambiguous. CDR1 is MNHEY, CDR2 SVGAGI, per germline. The CDR3 contains 13 residues. With 0 bases removed from V and 5 bases from J, the gap between germline ends came to 6 bases.

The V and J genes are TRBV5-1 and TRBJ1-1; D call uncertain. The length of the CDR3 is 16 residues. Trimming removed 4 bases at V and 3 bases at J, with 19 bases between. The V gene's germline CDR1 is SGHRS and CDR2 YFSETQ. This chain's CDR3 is CASSPADAVTDTEAFF. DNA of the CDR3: TGCGCCAGCAGCCCGGCGGACGCGGTAACAGACACTGAAGCTTTCTTT. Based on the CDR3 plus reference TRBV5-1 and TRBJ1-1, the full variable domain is KAGVTQTPRYLIKTRGQQVTLSCSPISGHRSVSWYQQTPGQGLQFLFEYFSETQRNKGNFPGRFSGRQFSNSRSEMNVSTLELGDSALYLCASSPADAVTDTEAFFGQGTRLTVV.

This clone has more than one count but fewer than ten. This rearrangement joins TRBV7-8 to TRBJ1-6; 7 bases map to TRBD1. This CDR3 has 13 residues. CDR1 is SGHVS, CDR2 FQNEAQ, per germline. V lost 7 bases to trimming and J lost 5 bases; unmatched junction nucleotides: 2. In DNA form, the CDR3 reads TGTGCCAGCAAAACAGGGGATAATTCACCCCTCCACTTT. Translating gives CASKTGDNSPLHF.

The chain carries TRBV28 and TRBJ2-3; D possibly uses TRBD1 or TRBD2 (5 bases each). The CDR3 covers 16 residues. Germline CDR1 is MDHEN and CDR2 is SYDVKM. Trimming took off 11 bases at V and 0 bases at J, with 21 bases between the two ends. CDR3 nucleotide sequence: TGTGCCTCAAAGGGGAGAAGGGAGTCTAGCACAGATACGCAGTATTTT. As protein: CASKGRRESSTDTQYF.

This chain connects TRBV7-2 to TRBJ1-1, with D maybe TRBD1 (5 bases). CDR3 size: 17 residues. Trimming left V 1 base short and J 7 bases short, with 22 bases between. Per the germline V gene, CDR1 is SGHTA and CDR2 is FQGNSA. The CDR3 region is CASSLEGRAPKNDEAFF. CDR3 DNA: TGTGCCAGCAGCTTAGAAGGCAGGGCCCCCAAGAACGATGAAGCTTTCTTT.

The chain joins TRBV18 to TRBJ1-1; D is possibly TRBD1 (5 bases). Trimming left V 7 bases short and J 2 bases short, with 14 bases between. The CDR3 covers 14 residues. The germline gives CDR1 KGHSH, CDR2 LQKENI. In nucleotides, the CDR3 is TGTGCCAGCTTCACCACCGGGGGAAACACTGAAGCTTTCTTT. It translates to CASFTTGGNTEAFF.

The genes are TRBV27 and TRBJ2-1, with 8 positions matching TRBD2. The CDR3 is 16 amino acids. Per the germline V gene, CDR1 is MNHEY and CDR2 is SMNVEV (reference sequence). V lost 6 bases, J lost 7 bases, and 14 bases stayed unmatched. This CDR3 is CASRKLGLEIGNEQFF. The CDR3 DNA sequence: TGTGCCAGCAGGAAATTGGGACTAGAAATTGGGAATGAGCAGTTCTTC.

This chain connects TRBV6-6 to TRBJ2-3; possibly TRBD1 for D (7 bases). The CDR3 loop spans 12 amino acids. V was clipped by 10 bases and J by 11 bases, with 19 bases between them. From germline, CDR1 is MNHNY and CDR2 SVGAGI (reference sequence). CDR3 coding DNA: TGTGCCACATCTCAGGGGGGACCCTGGCAGTATTTT. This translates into CATSQGGPWQYF.

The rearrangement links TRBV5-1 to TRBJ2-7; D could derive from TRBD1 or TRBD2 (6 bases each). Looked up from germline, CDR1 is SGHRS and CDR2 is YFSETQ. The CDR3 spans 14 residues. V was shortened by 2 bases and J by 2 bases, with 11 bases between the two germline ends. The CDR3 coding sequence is TGCGCCAGCAGCTTAGGAGGGGGGACCTACGAGCAGTACTTC. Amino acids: CASSLGGGTYEQYF. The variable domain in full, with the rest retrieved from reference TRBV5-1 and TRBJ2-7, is KAGVTQTPRYLIKTRGQQVTLSCSPISGHRSVSWYQQTPGQGLQFLFEYFSETQRNKGNFPGRFSGRQFSNSRSEMNVSTLELGDSALYLCASSLGGGTYEQYFGPGTRLTVT.